Detailed here is one T cell receptor beta chain. One end of the junction is discordant with germline, which a read error may explain. The data were obtained in a study of T-cell memory formation after mild COVID-19. From the 5' RACE reads, TCRdb called clonotypes with MiXCR, one entry per CDR3 protein. The sample shows about 320,000 distinct CDR3 sequences, approximately 15% of them seen only once. The CDR3 extends over 14 amino acids. Germline V lookup: CDR1 MGHRA, CDR2 YSYEKL. The sequenced material came from PBMCs or a T cell subset sorted from them (not recorded which). This chain uses TRBV4-1 with TRBJ2-4; 7 nucleotides line up with TRBD2. The source of this sequence is a man in his late teens or twenties who had mild COVID-19 (a few samples of this study predate the infection). Cell type and time point are not known. The DNA of the CDR3 is TGCGCCAGCAGCCACGCGGGAGCCCAAAACATTCAGTACTTC. Protein: CASSHAGAQNIQYF.